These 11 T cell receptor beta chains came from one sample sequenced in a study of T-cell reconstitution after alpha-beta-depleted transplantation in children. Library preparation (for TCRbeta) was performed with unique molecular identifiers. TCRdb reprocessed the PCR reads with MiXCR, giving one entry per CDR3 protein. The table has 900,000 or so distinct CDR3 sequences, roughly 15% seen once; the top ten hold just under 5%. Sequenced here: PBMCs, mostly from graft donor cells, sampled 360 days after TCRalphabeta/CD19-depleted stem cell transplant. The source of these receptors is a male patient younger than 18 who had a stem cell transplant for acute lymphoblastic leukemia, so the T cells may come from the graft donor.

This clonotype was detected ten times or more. In nucleotides, the CDR3 is TGTGCCAGCAGCTACTATAACCCACTAGCGGGAGGAGGAACCGGGGAGCTGTTTTTT. Its translation is CASSYYNPLAGGGTGELFF. The chain is built from TRBV7-6 and TRBJ2-2; the match to TRBD2 covers 12 bases. With V trimmed by 4 bases and J by 5 bases, 14 bases remained unmatched. Germline-derived CDR1 and CDR2 are SGHVS and FNYEAQ. This CDR3 has 19 amino acids.

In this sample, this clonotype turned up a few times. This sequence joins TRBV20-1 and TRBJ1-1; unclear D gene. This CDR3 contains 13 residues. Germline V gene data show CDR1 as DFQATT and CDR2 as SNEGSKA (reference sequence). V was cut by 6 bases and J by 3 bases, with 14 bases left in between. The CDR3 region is CSAPVDPYTEAFF. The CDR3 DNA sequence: TGCAGTGCCCCCGTGGATCCTTACACTGAAGCTTTCTTT.

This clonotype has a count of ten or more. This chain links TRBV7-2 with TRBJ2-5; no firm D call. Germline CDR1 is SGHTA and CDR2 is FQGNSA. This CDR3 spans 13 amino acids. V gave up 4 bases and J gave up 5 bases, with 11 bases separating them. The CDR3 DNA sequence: TGTGCCAGCAGCTCCCGGGTCCGTGAGACCCAGTACTTC. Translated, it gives CASSSRVRETQYF.

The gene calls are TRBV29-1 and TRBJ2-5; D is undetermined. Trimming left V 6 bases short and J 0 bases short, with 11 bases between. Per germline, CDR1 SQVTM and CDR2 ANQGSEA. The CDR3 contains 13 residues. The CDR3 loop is CSVRAAYQETQYF. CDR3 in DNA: TGCAGCGTGCGCGCCGCATACCAAGAGACCCAGTACTTC.

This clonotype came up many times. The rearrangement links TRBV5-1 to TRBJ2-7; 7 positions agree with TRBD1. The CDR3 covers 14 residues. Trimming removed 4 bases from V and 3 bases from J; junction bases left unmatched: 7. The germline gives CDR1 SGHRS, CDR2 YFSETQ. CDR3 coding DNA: TGCGCCAGCAGCCGTCGGGACAGCTACTACGAGCAGTACTTC. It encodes CASSRRDSYYEQYF.

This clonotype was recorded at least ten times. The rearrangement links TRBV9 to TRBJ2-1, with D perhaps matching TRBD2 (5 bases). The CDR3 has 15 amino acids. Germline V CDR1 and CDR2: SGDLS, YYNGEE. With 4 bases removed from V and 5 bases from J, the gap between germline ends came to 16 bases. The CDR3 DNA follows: TGTGCCAGCAGCCTCGGGTCTAGCCACCACAATGAGCAGTTCTTC. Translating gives CASSLGSSHHNEQFF. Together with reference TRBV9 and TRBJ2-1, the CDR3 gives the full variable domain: DSGVTQTPKHLITATGQRVTLRCSPRSGDLSVYWYQQSLDQGLQFLIQYYNGEERAKGNILERFSAQQFPDLHSELNLSSLELGDSALYFCASSLGSSHHNEQFFGPGTRLTVL.

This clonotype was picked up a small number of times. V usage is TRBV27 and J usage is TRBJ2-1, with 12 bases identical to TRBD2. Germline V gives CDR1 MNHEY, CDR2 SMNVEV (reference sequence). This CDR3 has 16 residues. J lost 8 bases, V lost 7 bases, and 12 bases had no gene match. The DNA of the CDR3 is TGTGCCAGCATCGACCTGGGACTAGCGGGCAGCGATGAGCAGTTCTTC. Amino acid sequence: CASIDLGLAGSDEQFF.

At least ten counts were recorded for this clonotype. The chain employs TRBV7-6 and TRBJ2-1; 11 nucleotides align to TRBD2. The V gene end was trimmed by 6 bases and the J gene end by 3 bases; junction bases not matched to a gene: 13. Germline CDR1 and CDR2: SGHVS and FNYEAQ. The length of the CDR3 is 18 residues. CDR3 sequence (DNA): TGTGCCAGCAGACCACTACTCTCCGGGACTAGCGGCTACAATGAGCAGTTCTTC. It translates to CASRPLLSGTSGYNEQFF. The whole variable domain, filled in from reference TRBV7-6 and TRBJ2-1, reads GAGVSQSPRYKVTKRGQDVALRCDPISGHVSLYWYRQALGQGPEFLTYFNYEAQQDKSGLPNDRFSAERPEGSISTLTIQRTEQRDSAMYRCASRPLLSGTSGYNEQFFGPGTRLTVL.

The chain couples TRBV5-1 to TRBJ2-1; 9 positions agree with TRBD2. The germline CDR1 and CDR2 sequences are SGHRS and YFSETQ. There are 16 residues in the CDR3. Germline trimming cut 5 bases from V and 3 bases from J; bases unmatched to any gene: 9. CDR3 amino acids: CASSFNPSGDYNEQFF. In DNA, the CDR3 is TGCGCCAGCAGTTTTAACCCTAGCGGGGACTACAATGAGCAGTTCTTC.

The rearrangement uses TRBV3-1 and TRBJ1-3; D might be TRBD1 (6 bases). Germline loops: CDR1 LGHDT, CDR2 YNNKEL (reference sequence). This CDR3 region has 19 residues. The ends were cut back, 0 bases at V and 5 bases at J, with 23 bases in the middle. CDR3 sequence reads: CASSQEFRGDKEDRNTIYF. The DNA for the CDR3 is TGTGCCAGCAGCCAAGAGTTCAGGGGTGATAAAGAGGACAGAAACACCATATATTTT.

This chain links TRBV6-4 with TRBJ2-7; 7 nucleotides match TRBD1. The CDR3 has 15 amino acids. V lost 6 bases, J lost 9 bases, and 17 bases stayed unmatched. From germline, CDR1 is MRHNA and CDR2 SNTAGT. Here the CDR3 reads CASRLHRDSQIGQYF. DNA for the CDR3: TGTGCCAGCAGACTACACCGGGACAGCCAGATAGGGCAGTACTTC.